A single sample gave rise to the 7 T cell receptor beta chains below, sequenced in a study of shared clonotypes between healthy human individuals. Sequenced by immunoSEQ multiplex PCR; TCRdb stores in-frame clones only, minus some. The sample consists of some 2,500,000 clones, 80% to 95% of them appearing once. The sequenced sample consisted of naive CD4+ T cells from PBMCs. Subset reported: CD45RA+ positively selected. The receptors derive from a young man in good health. Some clones in this sample may be carry-over from other donors' samples.

This clone has just a few counts. CDR3: CASSQDRYNQPQHF. In DNA form, the CDR3 reads TGTGCCAGCAGCCAAGACAGATACAATCAGCCCCAGCATTTT. This chain connects TRBV7-9 to TRBJ1-5, with D possibly matching TRBD1 (5 bases). Trimming stripped 5 bases from V and 3 bases from J, with 11 bases between. The CDR3 covers 14 residues. CDR1 and CDR2 (germline): SEHNR, FQNEAQ (reference sequence).

The chain carries TRBV7-9 and TRBJ2-6; TRBD1 might be the D (6 bases). CDR3 length: 17 amino acids. Looked up from germline, CDR1 is SEHNR and CDR2 is FQNEAQ (reference sequence). The V end was cut by 2 bases, the J end by 0 bases, with 11 bases between. CDR3 in DNA: TGTGCCAGCAGCTTAAGGGCCAGGGGCTCTGGGGCCAACGTCCTGACTTTC. Amino acid sequence: CASSLRARGSGANVLTF.

This chain uses TRBV6-5 with TRBJ2-5; no clear D. The CDR3 totals 13 residues. V lost 6 bases, J lost 2 bases, and 10 bases lay in between. Germline assignment: CDR1 MNHEY and CDR2 SVGAGI. The CDR3 protein is CASSSGAQETQYF. The CDR3 bases are TGTGCCAGCAGCAGTGGAGCTCAAGAGACCCAGTACTTC.

The table lists this clone with a count of one. Additional DNA sequences in this sample encode the identical CDR3. The rearrangement joins TRBV28 to TRBJ2-3; 8 bases are a match to TRBD2. Germline-derived CDR1 and CDR2 are MDHEN and SYDVKM. J was trimmed by 2 bases and V by 6 bases; bases with no gene match: 7. The CDR3 has 15 amino acids. CDR3 region: CASRTGGALTDTQYF. CDR3 nucleotide sequence: TGTGCCAGCAGAACCGGGGGGGCCCTCACAGATACGCAGTATTTT.

This rearrangement joins TRBV21-1 to TRBJ1-4; the table calls TRBD1, which could not be checked here. TRBV21-1 is annotated as a pseudogene. This CDR3 comprises 19 residues. In DNA, the CDR3 is TGTGCCAGCAGCAAACCGAAGACCGTACCGGGACAGACTAATGAAAAACTGTTTTTT. Its translation: CASSKPKTVPGQTNEKLFF.

As to this clone: Other DNA variants within this sample encode the same CDR3. This chain uses TRBV6-5 with TRBJ1-1, with D hard to call. Trimming cost V 2 bases and J 2 bases, with 6 bases left between them. This CDR3 is built from 13 residues. Germline values: CDR1 MNHEY, CDR2 SVGAGI. The CDR3 bases are TGTGCCAGCAGTTACGGGTCCAACACTGAAGCTTTCTTT. As protein: CASSYGSNTEAFF.

The rearrangement links TRBV2 to TRBJ2-5; D unclear. With the DNA end fitting TRBJ2-7 better, the J assignment may be wrong. This CDR3 region has 11 residues. Per germline, CDR1 SNHLY and CDR2 FYNNEI. CDR3 loop: CASRQESEQYF. In DNA, the CDR3 is TGTGCCAGCAGACAAGAGAGCGAGCAGTACTTC.